These 20 T cell receptor beta chains share one sample of origin, sequenced in a study of shared clonotypes between healthy human individuals. Using immunoSEQ multiplex PCR, the repertoire was profiled, and TCRdb retains in-frame clones only, with some absent. This table holds about a million clones, 65% to 80% found once. Input material: memory CD4+ T cells sorted from blood. As for subset: CD45RA-negative fraction. Receptors were obtained from a man between 18 and 29 years old in good health.

The genes are TRBV28 and TRBJ1-5, with a possible D match to TRBD1 (6 bases). In germline, CDR1 is MDHEN, CDR2 SYDVKM. Trimming removed 7 bases at V and 2 bases at J, with 15 bases between. The CDR3 sequence is 15 residues long. The CDR3 DNA is TGTGCCAGCAAAAAACAGGGATCGGGCAATCAGCCCCAGCATTTT. Its translation is CASKKQGSGNQPQHF.

The chain recombines TRBV5-4 with TRBJ1-3, with D unclear. Trimming stripped 1 base from V and 4 bases from J, with 6 bases between. Germline lookup yields CDR1 SGHNT and CDR2 YYREEE (reference sequence). CDR3 length: 13 residues. CDR3: CASSLPGGNTIYF. The CDR3 DNA reads as TGTGCCAGCAGCTTGCCAGGCGGAAACACCATATATTTT.

The V call is TRBV10-1, the J call TRBJ1-1; no firm D call. This CDR3 comprises 11 residues. Trimming stripped 4 bases from V and 10 bases from J, with 10 bases between. Germline V CDR1 and CDR2: WNHNN, SYGVQD (reference sequence). Here the CDR3 reads CASSGKFGAFF. CDR3 bases: TGCGCCAGCAGTGGGAAATTTGGAGCTTTCTTT.

Note on this clone: The same CDR3 is also encoded by other DNA sequences in this sample. This chain uses TRBV6-5 with TRBJ2-7, with TRBD1 matching 8 bases. CDR1 is MNHEY, CDR2 SVGAGI, per germline. The CDR3 totals 14 residues. With V trimmed by 5 bases and J by 1 base, 4 bases remained unmatched. The CDR3 loop reads CASSRGQVSYEQYF. CDR3 sequence (DNA): TGTGCCAGCAGTCGGGGACAGGTGTCCTACGAGCAGTACTTC.

The V and J genes are TRBV6-5 and TRBJ2-3; D gene ambiguous. Germline values: CDR1 MNHEY, CDR2 SVGAGI. The length of the CDR3 is 13 residues. Between the trimmed V and J ends, which lost 6 bases and 1 base, there was a span of 8 bases. The CDR3 reads CASRVKGTDTQYF. CDR3 nucleotide sequence: TGTGCCAGCAGGGTCAAAGGCACAGATACGCAGTATTTT.

This clone occurred once. The chain recombines TRBV5-6 with TRBJ2-2; the D is unclear. Trimming removed 0 bases from V and 5 bases from J, with 8 bases in between. The CDR3 length is 14 residues. Germline CDR1 and CDR2: SGHDT and YYEEEE. CDR3 in amino acids: CASSLAWGTGELFF. In DNA form, the CDR3 reads TGTGCCAGCAGCTTGGCCTGGGGAACCGGGGAGCTGTTTTTT.

This clone appeared a few times. V is TRBV29-1 and J is TRBJ2-5; no clear D. This CDR3 comprises 11 residues. Germline CDR1 SQVTM, CDR2 ANQGSEA. The germline V and J ends were trimmed by 5 bases and 4 bases, with 8 bases remaining between them. The CDR3 sequence is CSVSPGETQYF. CDR3 bases: TGCAGCGTTTCCCCGGGAGAGACCCAGTACTTC.

Only a few counts were recorded for this clone. This sample also contains other DNA sequences that code for the same CDR3. The rearrangement joins TRBV6-5 to TRBJ2-7; 7 bases align to TRBD1. The CDR3 has 13 amino acids. J lost 1 base, V lost 6 bases, and 3 bases had no gene match. The germline V gene encodes CDR1 MNHEY and CDR2 SVGAGI. CDR3 amino acids: CASSEQGSYEQYF. For the CDR3, the DNA is TGTGCCAGCAGCGAACAGGGGTCCTACGAGCAGTACTTC.

The rearrangement joins TRBV18 to TRBJ2-7, with 11 bases fitting TRBD2. Germline CDR1 KGHSH, CDR2 LQKENI. The CDR3 contains 16 residues. The junction had 8 bases not matched to a gene; V was cut back by 5 bases and J by 2 bases. CDR3: CASSAGTSGITYEQYF. CDR3 DNA sequence: TGTGCCAGCTCAGCCGGGACTAGCGGTATCACCTACGAGCAGTACTTC.

The CDR3 is CASTPGRGRVGYTF. In nucleotides, the CDR3 is TGTGCCAGCACCCCAGGGCGGGGTAGGGTAGGCTACACCTTC. This chain links TRBV6-1 with TRBJ1-2; D possibly corresponds to TRBD1 (5 bases). This CDR3 has 14 amino acids. The V gene's germline CDR1 is MNHNS and CDR2 SASEGT. V was cut by 7 bases and J by 8 bases, with 20 bases left in between.

V usage is TRBV6-1 and J usage is TRBJ1-6; D ambiguous. This CDR3 has 14 amino acids. V was clipped by 5 bases and J by 5 bases, with 10 bases between them. Germline V CDR1 and CDR2: MNHNS, SASEGT. CDR3 nucleotide sequence: TGTGCCAGCAGTCCCCCTCCGGATAATTCACCCCTCCACTTT. Its translation is CASSPPPDNSPLHF.

To note about this clone: A read error may account for a junction end that differs from germline. The rearrangement uses TRBV28 and TRBJ2-7; no clear D. The CDR3 loop spans 12 amino acids. Germline CDR1 MDHEN, CDR2 SYDVKM. For the CDR3, the DNA is TGTGCCAGCAGTTTTGGGTTAGGGATGTTGACCTTC. As protein: CASSFGLGMLTF.

The chain uses TRBV5-8 and TRBJ1-2, with TRBD1 matching 8 bases. Germline V lookup: CDR1 SGHTS, CDR2 YDEGEE. V shed 2 bases and J 5 bases; nucleotides not matched to a gene: 2. The length of the CDR3 is 13 residues. Here the CDR3 DNA reads TGTGCCAGCAGCTTCAACAGGGGGTATGGCTACACCTTC. It specifies CASSFNRGYGYTF.

The chain uses TRBV6-6 and TRBJ2-7; D tentatively fits TRBD1 or TRBD2 (7 bases each). The CDR3 has 15 residues. In germline, CDR1 is MNHNY, CDR2 SVGAGI (reference sequence). The V end was cut by 5 bases, the J end by 6 bases, with 20 bases between. CDR3 amino acids: CASSIRGGAQGEQYF. As DNA, the CDR3 is TGTGCCAGCAGTATCAGGGGGGGGGCACAGGGCGAGCAGTACTTC.

The chain uses TRBV6-5 and TRBJ2-7; D is unclear. Looked up from germline, CDR1 is MNHEY and CDR2 is SVGAGI. The CDR3 covers 15 residues. V lost 0 bases and J 3 bases, leaving 12 bases between the germline ends. As DNA, the CDR3 is TGTGCCAGCAGTTACTCGATAGGGTCTGGCTACGAGCAGTACTTC. Protein: CASSYSIGSGYEQYF.

Comments on this clone: Other nucleotide sequences from this sample produce the same CDR3. V is TRBV5-4 and J is TRBJ2-7, with D perhaps matching TRBD2 (6 bases). The V gene's germline CDR1 is SGHNT and CDR2 YYREEE (reference sequence). This CDR3 is 14 amino acids long. The V end lost 0 bases, the J end lost 0 bases, and 7 bases lay between the germline ends. The CDR3 nucleotides are TGTGCCAGCAGCTTGGGGCGGGGCTCCTACGAGCAGTACTTC. Encoded protein: CASSLGRGSYEQYF.

J is TRBJ1-5 and V is TRBV19; TRBD1 is a possible D gene (5 bases). This CDR3 is built from 15 residues. The V gene lost 5 bases and the J gene lost 2 bases, with 13 bases spanning the gap. Germline V gene sequence: CDR1 LNHDA, CDR2 SQIVND (reference sequence). The CDR3 nucleotides are TGTGCCAGTAGTCCTCGGGGACGAGGCAATCAGCCCCAGCATTTT. It is translated as CASSPRGRGNQPQHF.

This chain uses TRBV10-3 with TRBJ2-3, with 10 bases identical to TRBD1. The germline V gene has CDR1 ENHRY and CDR2 SYGVKD. The CDR3 length is 16 residues. J gave up 5 bases and V 5 bases, and 10 bases lay outside the gene matches. The DNA of the CDR3 is TGTGCCATCAGTCCCTTAGGACAGGGGGTAAGAGATACGCAGTATTTT. Protein: CAISPLGQGVRDTQYF.

This chain uses TRBV10-3 with TRBJ1-4, with 10 bases identical to TRBD1. After removal of 4 bases from V and 6 bases from J, the junction contained 8 bases not matched to a gene. Germline V gene lookup returns CDR1 ENHRY and CDR2 SYGVKD. CDR3 size: 16 residues. The CDR3 DNA is TGTGCCATCAGTGGGCCATCCGGGACAGGGGATGAAAAACTGTTTTTT. This sequence encodes CAISGPSGTGDEKLFF.

This chain uses TRBV5-8 with TRBJ2-7; D might be TRBD1 (5 bases). The CDR3 sequence is 13 residues long. Per germline, CDR1 SGHTS and CDR2 YDEGEE. CDR3 protein: CASGSTRSYEQYF. CDR3 nucleotide sequence: TGTGCTTCAGGGTCGACGAGGTCCTACGAGCAGTACTTC.